These 18 T cell receptor beta chains share one sample of origin, sequenced in a study of spatial heterogeneity in lung cancer. TCRdb processed the 5' RACE reads anew with MiXCR; each CDR3 protein has one entry. The sample lists thousands of distinct CDR3 sequences, roughly an eighth occurring once. Study-level points and caveats: Counts of expanded alpha and beta TCRs within tumors tracked the tumor nonsynonymous mutation count.

No antigen is known for these receptors. Specified time point: sample taken at primary tumor resection. The input for sequencing was lung tumor tissue, taken at surgery. The receptors come from a male donor with early-stage non-small cell lung cancer.

As concerns this clonotype: The size of this beta chain means little, since it is a stray read in a library made for alpha chains. V gene TRBV30 combines with J gene TRBJ2-6; the match to TRBD1 covers 8 bases. J was trimmed by 0 bases and V by 8 bases; bases with no gene match: 12. The CDR3 extends over 17 amino acids. Germline V gene data show CDR1 as GTSNPN and CDR2 as SVGIG (reference sequence). CDR3 sequence: CAGRFRDRSSGANVLTF. CDR3 DNA: TGTGCCGGAAGGTTCCGGGACAGGTCCTCTGGGGCCAACGTCCTGACTTTC.

This clonotype was picked up many times. This beta chain came through as a stray read in a library set up for alpha chains, and its size says little. The V gene is TRBV10-3, the J gene TRBJ2-7, with D tentatively TRBD1 (6 bases). The V end lost 8 bases, the J end lost 3 bases, and 17 bases lay between the germline ends. Germline V gene lookup returns CDR1 ENHRY and CDR2 SYGVKD. This CDR3 has 14 residues. The chain's CDR3 is CAISGGGQLYEQYF. As DNA, the CDR3 is TGTGCCATCTCCGGTGGGGGACAACTCTACGAGCAGTACTTC.

At least ten counts were recorded for this clonotype. This beta chain slipped into a library made for alpha chains as a stray read, so its size is not meaningful. The rearrangement joins TRBV29-1 to TRBJ2-1; D is undetermined. CDR3 size: 13 residues. Germline CDR1 and CDR2: SQVTM and ANQGSEA. Trimming left V 3 bases short and J 3 bases short, with 9 bases between. The CDR3 spells CSVDSALYNEQFF. DNA of the CDR3: TGCAGCGTTGATTCGGCCCTCTACAATGAGCAGTTCTTC.

This clonotype was picked up many times. This beta chain is an off-target read within a library intended for alpha chains, so its frequency means little. CDR3 nucleotide sequence: TGCAGTGCTAGCGGGAGGAGCCCAGATACGCAGTATTTT. This codes for CSASGRSPDTQYF. V usage is TRBV20-1 and J usage is TRBJ2-3; TRBD2 agrees at 7 bases. The CDR3 contains 13 residues. Trimming cost V 3 bases and J 4 bases; bases outside gene matches: 4. Looked up from germline, CDR1 is DFQATT and CDR2 is SNEGSKA (reference sequence).

In the case of this clonotype: A junction boundary mismatches the germline segment, possibly from a read error. This beta chain is a stray read from a library made for alpha chains; its abundance is not meaningful. V gene TRBV7-2 combines with J gene TRBJ2-7; 9 nucleotides agree with TRBD2. The CDR3 runs to 14 residues. The germline CDR1 and CDR2 sequences are SGHTA and FQGNSA. The CDR3 loop is CASTRGRAAYELYF. Here the CDR3 DNA reads TGTGCCAGCACCCGCGGGAGGGCCGCGTACGAGCTGTACTTC.

Concerning this clonotype itself: As an off-target read in a library built for alpha chains, this beta chain has a frequency of little significance. This chain connects TRBV5-1 to TRBJ1-2; 11 bases are shared with TRBD1. Germline-derived CDR1 and CDR2 are SGHRS and YFSETQ. J lost 7 bases, V lost 3 bases, and 5 bases had no gene match. The CDR3 contains 14 residues. CDR3: CASSSGTGGPGYTF. The CDR3, as DNA: TGCGCCAGCAGCTCCGGGACAGGGGGTCCTGGCTACACCTTC.

In this sample, this clonotype is medium-sized (0.01 to 0.1%). This beta chain represents an off-target read in a library built for alpha chains; its size is of limited meaning. The chain is built from TRBV20-1 and TRBJ2-7; maybe TRBD2 (6 bases). The CDR3 spans 17 residues. Trimming removed 0 bases from V and 12 bases from J, with 30 bases in between. Germline V CDR1 and CDR2: DFQATT, SNEGSKA (reference sequence). The CDR3 region is CSARDLGTEARSGSPYF. Here the CDR3 DNA reads TGCAGTGCTAGAGATCTTGGGACTGAAGCCCGGAGCGGGTCGCCGTACTTC.

This clonotype is medium-sized. This beta chain turned up in a library designed for alpha chains; as an off-target read, its abundance says little. This chain uses TRBV11-1 with TRBJ2-1, with 10 bases matching TRBD2. V shed 5 bases and J 6 bases; nucleotides not matched to a gene: 10. Germline-derived CDR1 and CDR2 are SGHAT and FQDESV (reference sequence). This CDR3 comprises 16 residues. The CDR3 here is CASSHKSGRGSNEQFF. The CDR3 DNA sequence: TGTGCCAGCAGCCATAAGAGCGGGAGGGGGTCCAATGAGCAGTTCTTC. The whole variable domain, filled in from reference TRBV11-1 and TRBJ2-1, reads EAEVAQSPRYKITEKSQAVAFWCDPISGHATLYWYRQILGQGPELLVQFQDESVVDDSQLPKDRFSAERLKGVDSTLKIQPAELGDSAMYLCASSHKSGRGSNEQFFGPGTRLTVL.

Details on this clonotype: This beta chain represents an off-target read in a library built for alpha chains; its size is of limited meaning. J is TRBJ2-1 and V is TRBV4-2; the D gene is possibly TRBD1 (5 bases). V was trimmed by 3 bases and J by 10 bases, leaving 16 bases between them. The length of the CDR3 is 14 residues. Per the germline V gene, CDR1 is LGHNA and CDR2 is YNFKEQ. CDR3 DNA: TGTGCCAGCAGCCAGACGCAGGGCCCCGAGGAGCAGTTCTTC. Its protein product is CASSQTQGPEEQFF.

This clonotype has ten or more counts. This beta chain is a stray sequence in a library constructed for alpha chains; its clone size is not meaningful. The CDR3 DNA follows: TGTGCCAGCAGCTTCCTTAGCAGTACAGATACGCAGTATTTT. This sequence encodes CASSFLSSTDTQYF. The V call is TRBV7-3, the J call TRBJ2-3; D gene unclear. CDR3 length: 14 residues. Between the trimmed V and J ends, which lost 3 bases and 3 bases, there was a span of 10 bases. Germline-derived CDR1 and CDR2 are SGHTA and FQGTGA.

This clonotype was counted only a few times. In a library made to pick up alpha chains, this beta chain is a stray read with a size that means little. The V call is TRBV6-5, the J call TRBJ2-6; the D call may be TRBD1 or TRBD2 (5 bases each). Per the germline V gene, CDR1 is MNHEY and CDR2 is SVGAGI. The CDR3 contains 21 residues. Deletions cut 0 bases from V and 2 bases from J, with 23 bases between. CDR3 residues: CASSYSMGMGTDNPGANVLTF. CDR3 DNA sequence: TGTGCCAGCAGTTACTCGATGGGGATGGGGACCGACAATCCTGGGGCCAACGTCCTGACTTTC.

There are a few counts of this clonotype. Within a library made for alpha chains, this beta chain is off target, and its count is uninformative. The gene calls are TRBV11-2 and TRBJ2-1; D may be TRBD2 (6 bases). This CDR3 has 13 amino acids. Germline V gives CDR1 SGHAT, CDR2 FQNNGV. V was pared by 3 bases and J by 8 bases, with 11 bases between. CDR3: CASSFYGSDEQFF. CDR3 nucleotide sequence: TGTGCCAGCAGCTTCTACGGGAGCGATGAGCAGTTCTTC.

By share, this clonotype counts as medium-sized. The library was prepared for alpha chains; this beta chain is a stray read, so its frequency means little. V usage is TRBV20-1 and J usage is TRBJ2-2, with D maybe TRBD2 (5 bases). Trimming removed 5 bases at V and 6 bases at J, with 13 bases between. The CDR3 contains 13 residues. CDR1 and CDR2 from the germline V gene are DFQATT and SNEGSKA (reference sequence). CDR3 in DNA: TGCAGTGCTCGGGGTCCTGGGGCCGGGGAGCTGTTTTTT. This encodes CSARGPGAGELFF.

Many counts were recorded for this clonotype. Within a library made for alpha chains, this beta chain is off target, and its count is uninformative. The rearrangement uses TRBV9 and TRBJ1-2, with unresolved D. The CDR3 is 13 amino acids. Trimming removed 0 bases from V and 4 bases from J, with 7 bases in between. Germline assignment: CDR1 SGDLS and CDR2 YYNGEE. The DNA of the CDR3 is TGTGCCAGCAGCGTAGAAGCTTTCTATGGCTACACCTTC. Translating gives CASSVEAFYGYTF.

Details on this clonotype: This beta chain represents an off-target read in a library built for alpha chains; its size is of limited meaning. V is TRBV5-1 and J is TRBJ1-6, with no clear D. The CDR3 runs 13 residues. V was shortened by 1 base and J by 7 bases, with 6 bases between the two germline ends. CDR1 and CDR2 (germline): SGHRS, YFSETQ. The CDR3 is CASSLTENSPLHF. The CDR3 DNA reads TGCGCCAGCAGCTTGACAGAAAATTCACCCCTCCACTTT.

This clonotype rates as medium-sized. This beta chain is a stray read from a library made for alpha chains; its abundance is not meaningful. The V and J genes are TRBV20-1 and TRBJ2-3; TRBD2 aligns across 9 bases. The V gene end was trimmed by 3 bases and the J gene end by 4 bases; junction bases not matched to a gene: 8. Germline CDR1 DFQATT, CDR2 SNEGSKA (reference sequence). This CDR3 has 15 amino acids. The CDR3 nucleotides read TGCAGTGCTAGGGATAGCGGGAGACGGGCAGATACGCAGTATTTT. Translating gives CSARDSGRRADTQYF.

This clonotype appeared many times. Being off target in a library aimed at alpha chains, this beta chain has a size of little meaning. The chain has TRBV18 and TRBJ1-2; tentative D call: TRBD1 (6 bases). In germline, CDR1 is KGHSH, CDR2 LQKENI. CDR3 length: 15 amino acids. V lost 6 bases, J lost 8 bases, and 22 bases lay in between. CDR3 in amino acids: CASSSELQGMRGYTF. CDR3 DNA: TGTGCCAGCTCCAGTGAACTACAGGGAATGAGAGGCTACACCTTC.

Remarks on this clonotype: This beta chain is a stray sequence in a library constructed for alpha chains; its clone size is not meaningful. This chain joins TRBV20-1 and TRBJ2-4, with TRBD2 matching over 9 bases. CDR3 length equals 16 residues. V dropped 5 bases and J dropped 8; count of bases not matched to a gene: 16. CDR1 is DFQATT and CDR2 is SNEGSKA in the germline V gene (reference sequence). CDR3 in amino acids: CSAVPTSGPTPHIQYF. The CDR3 nucleotides read TGCAGTGCTGTACCGACTAGCGGACCTACGCCGCACATTCAGTACTTC.